This T cell receptor beta chain came from a study of blood T cell repertoires in COVID-19. Whole-study context: COVID-19 samples from acute and convalescent phases originated in the United States, Italy and Spain. Sources were T cells, B-cell-depleted T cells, or PBMCs; the material itself was cDNA or gDNA.

The CDR3 has 14 residues. V was pared by 2 bases and J by 0 bases, with 5 bases between. CDR1 is SGHRS, CDR2 YFSETQ, per germline. Original analysis: For nucleated cells, counts were estimated from reference gene primer amplification. The protocol was immunoSEQ multiplex PCR, while the TCRdb copy is restricted to in-frame clones and leaves out a portion. V and J calls and clone size are given by that table; D and trimming were obtained from the DNA. The sample has under 300,000 clones; around 88% are singletons. This clonotype was sampled from a man at least 80 years old with acute or convalescent COVID-19. Material: peripheral blood. V usage is TRBV5-1 and J usage is TRBJ2-2; D uncertain. CDR3 bases: TGCGCCAGCAGCTTACAGTCGAACACCGGGGAGCTGTTTTTT. Its translation: CASSLQSNTGELFF.